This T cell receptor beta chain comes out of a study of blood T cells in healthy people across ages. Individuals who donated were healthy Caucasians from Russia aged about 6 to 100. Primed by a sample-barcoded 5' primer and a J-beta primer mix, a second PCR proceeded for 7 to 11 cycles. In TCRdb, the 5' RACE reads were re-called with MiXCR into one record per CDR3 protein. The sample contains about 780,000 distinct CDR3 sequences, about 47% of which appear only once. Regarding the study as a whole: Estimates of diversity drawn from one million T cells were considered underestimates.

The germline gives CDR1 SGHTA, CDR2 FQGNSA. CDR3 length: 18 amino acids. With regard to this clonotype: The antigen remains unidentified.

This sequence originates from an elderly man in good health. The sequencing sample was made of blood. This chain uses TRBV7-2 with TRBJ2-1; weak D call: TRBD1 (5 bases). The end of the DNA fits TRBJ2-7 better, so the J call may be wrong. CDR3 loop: CASSLAIRADSSYNEQYF. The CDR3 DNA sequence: TGTGCCAGCAGCTTAGCGATACGGGCCGACAGCTCCTACAATGAGCAGTACTTC.